This T cell receptor (beta chain) is drawn from a study of blood T cell repertoires in COVID-19. Allocation to cohorts depended on clinical history reported by the participants. CDR3 length equals 14 residues. Germline CDR1 SEHNR, CDR2 FQNEAQ (reference sequence). V gave up 5 bases and J gave up 2 bases, with 10 bases separating them. Original data processing: Scientists estimated how many nucleated cells there were by amplifying reference gene primers. Sequenced by immunoSEQ multiplex PCR; TCRdb stores in-frame clones only, minus some. V, J and clone size reflect that table, while D and trimming were determined from the DNA. The sample consists of about 330,000 clones, about 90% of them appearing once.

The chain uses TRBV7-9 and TRBJ2-1; no firm D call. This clonotype was sampled from a woman in her twenties or thirties who had recovered from COVID-19. Sequencing input: PBMCs or T cells enriched from blood (not recorded which). CDR3 region: CASSHHGAYNEQFF. The CDR3 DNA is TGTGCCAGCAGCCATCATGGAGCCTACAATGAGCAGTTCTTC.